This passage covers 23 T cell receptor beta chains from one sample sequenced in a study of human thymus T cells. The method was immunoSEQ multiplex PCR; TCRdb's version includes in-frame clones alone and lacks a portion of them. The top ten hold roughly 0.024% of the sample, which has roughly 130,000 clones, just under 95% seen once. Resections from corrective heart surgery provided thymus tissue. Sequencing used thymus tissue. The receptors shown here come from a boy less than two years old with a congenital heart defect but otherwise immunologically healthy.

This clone was detected a few times. The chain uses TRBV6-1 and TRBJ2-7; D not resolved. The germline gives CDR1 MNHNS, CDR2 SASEGT. The CDR3 spans 15 residues. Trimming left V 4 bases short and J 5 bases short, with 18 bases between. For the CDR3, the DNA is TGTGCCAGCAGTGGCCTGTACGCCCCTCGGCACGAGCAGTACTTC. Translated, it gives CASSGLYAPRHEQYF.

This chain joins TRBV28 and TRBJ2-3; D remains unclear. This CDR3 has 13 residues. CDR1 and CDR2 from the germline V gene are MDHEN and SYDVKM. Trimming removed 5 bases at V and 7 bases at J, with 13 bases between. CDR3 nucleotides: TGTGCCAGCAGTGCCCAACAGTGGAATACGCAGTATTTT. Residues: CASSAQQWNTQYF.

V usage is TRBV4-1 and J usage is TRBJ2-3; 11 positions agree with TRBD2. The CDR3 length is 16 residues. After removal of 4 bases from V and 6 bases from J, the junction contained 9 bases not matched to a gene. Looked up from germline, CDR1 is MGHRA and CDR2 is YSYEKL. The CDR3 spells CASSPLAGGPGDTQYF. The CDR3 DNA is TGCGCCAGCAGCCCATTAGCGGGGGGGCCAGGGGATACGCAGTATTTT.

This clone was seen a single time. This chain uses TRBV6-1 with TRBJ1-5; D unclear. The V end was cut by 8 bases, the J end by 1 base, with 9 bases between. CDR1 is MNHNS, CDR2 SASEGT, per germline. CDR3 size: 13 residues. In DNA form, the CDR3 reads TGTGCCAGCGTCGGAAGCAGCAATCAGCCCCAGCATTTT. Its translation is CASVGSSNQPQHF.

This chain links TRBV4-1 with TRBJ2-1, with 9 positions matching TRBD2. From germline, CDR1 is MGHRA and CDR2 YSYEKL. The CDR3 extends over 15 amino acids. V trimming: 4 bases; J trimming: 7 bases; junction bases outside the gene matches: 8. In DNA, the CDR3 is TGCGCCAGCAGCCCGGGACTAGCCCGTGGAAATGAGCAGTTCTTC. Protein product: CASSPGLARGNEQFF.

The chain employs TRBV7-9 and TRBJ1-2; D is possibly TRBD1 (5 bases). CDR1 and CDR2 from the germline V gene are SEHNR and FQNEAQ (reference sequence). Trimming cost V 3 bases and J 3 bases, with 14 bases left between them. The CDR3 sequence is 15 residues long. Here the CDR3 DNA reads TGTGCCAGCAGCTTCCCCGAGGGAGGGGACTATGGCTACACCTTC. As protein: CASSFPEGGDYGYTF.

V is TRBV7-2 and J is TRBJ1-2; D is unresolved. The germline gives CDR1 SGHTA, CDR2 FQGNSA. CDR3 length equals 13 residues. The V end was cut by 4 bases, the J end by 6 bases, with 12 bases between. The CDR3 sequence: CASSSRTRDGYTF. The CDR3 nucleotides read TGTGCCAGCAGCTCTCGGACTAGGGATGGCTACACCTTC.

This chain connects TRBV7-6 to TRBJ1-5, with a tentative D call TRBD1 (5 bases). The CDR3 has 17 amino acids. In germline, CDR1 is SGHVS, CDR2 FNYEAQ. Trimming removed 1 base at V and 0 bases at J, with 13 bases between. CDR3 loop: CASSLGPGPYSNQPQHF. The CDR3 DNA reads as TGTGCCAGCAGCTTAGGGCCAGGGCCTTATAGCAATCAGCCCCAGCATTTT.

The rearrangement links TRBV7-9 to TRBJ1-2, with unresolved D. Between the trimmed V and J ends, which lost 2 bases and 8 bases, there was a span of 9 bases. CDR3 length equals 12 residues. Germline loops: CDR1 SEHNR, CDR2 FQNEAQ (reference sequence). CDR3 amino acids: CASSLKGYGYTF. For the CDR3, the DNA is TGTGCCAGCAGCTTAAAAGGGTACGGCTACACCTTC.

CDR3 residues: CASSWGLTMNYGYTF. CDR3 in DNA: TGTGCCAGCAGCTGGGGGTTAACCATGAACTATGGCTACACCTTC. The chain uses TRBV5-5 and TRBJ1-2, with a possible D match to TRBD1 (5 bases). Deletions cut 3 bases from V and 2 bases from J, with 14 bases between. CDR1 is SGHKS and CDR2 is YYEKEE in the germline V gene (reference sequence). This CDR3 region has 15 residues.

This rearrangement joins TRBV10-2 to TRBJ2-7; 8 nucleotides line up with TRBD2. This CDR3 region has 18 residues. The V and J ends lost 2 bases and 7 bases, in that order; junction bases with no gene match: 19. CDR1 is WSHSY, CDR2 SAAADI, per germline. CDR3 sequence (DNA): TGCGCCAGCAGTGAGATGGCCTGGACTAGCTCTTTTGCTTCGGAGCAGTACTTC. It translates to CASSEMAWTSSFASEQYF.

The chain couples TRBV12-5 to TRBJ1-2; 9 nucleotides match TRBD1. Trimming removed 6 bases from V and 5 bases from J; junction bases left unmatched: 13. The germline CDR1 and CDR2 sequences are LGHNT and FRNRAP. The length of the CDR3 is 16 residues. The CDR3 spells CASGPQQGAHGYGYTF. The CDR3 bases are TGTGCTAGTGGGCCGCAACAGGGGGCGCACGGGTATGGCTACACCTTC.

This clone was seen a single time. This CDR3 reads CASSRDGTGANTGELFF. DNA for the CDR3: TGTGCCAGCAGTCGAGATGGGACAGGGGCGAACACCGGGGAGCTGTTTTTT. The V and J genes are TRBV11-3 and TRBJ2-2, with 10 nucleotides matching TRBD1. This CDR3 comprises 17 residues. Germline V lookup: CDR1 SGHNT, CDR2 YENEEA. The trim removed 6 bases at V and 0 bases at J, leaving 7 bases unmatched.

The chain uses TRBV7-2 and TRBJ2-3; possible D gene TRBD2, 5 bases. The V gene's germline CDR1 is SGHTA and CDR2 FQGNSA. This CDR3 comprises 18 residues. The germline V and J ends were trimmed by 5 bases and 0 bases, with 21 bases remaining between them. The CDR3 coding sequence is TGTGCCAGCAGCCCACTGCACACGGACTCACCTAGCACAGATACGCAGTATTTT. It codes for CASSPLHTDSPSTDTQYF.

Here the CDR3 reads CATFRGRWSNQPQHF. CDR3 in DNA: TGTGCCACTTTTAGGGGTCGGTGGAGCAATCAGCCCCAGCATTTT. V is TRBV28 and J is TRBJ1-5; a possible D gene is TRBD1 (5 bases). Trimming took off 10 bases at V and 1 base at J, with 17 bases between the two ends. This CDR3 has 15 amino acids. CDR1 is MDHEN, CDR2 SYDVKM, per germline.

This clone was detected only once. The chain uses TRBV11-2 and TRBJ2-3; TRBD1 agrees at 8 bases. The CDR3 is made up of 18 amino acids. Germline CDR1 SGHAT, CDR2 FQNNGV. V gave up 6 bases and J gave up 0 bases; unmatched junction bases: 14. CDR3 in DNA: TGTGCCAGCAGTTCCGGGGATCATGGGGACAGGAGCACAGATACGCAGTATTTT. Amino acid sequence: CASSSGDHGDRSTDTQYF.

This chain uses TRBV28 with TRBJ1-1; TRBD1 is a possible D gene (5 bases). The germline V and J ends were trimmed by 5 bases and 5 bases, with 15 bases remaining between them. CDR1 is MDHEN, CDR2 SYDVKM, per germline. CDR3 size: 14 residues. CDR3: CASSGGTLRTEAFF. CDR3 nucleotides: TGTGCCAGCAGTGGGGGGACGTTGCGGACTGAAGCTTTCTTT. The variable domain in full, with the rest retrieved from reference TRBV28 and TRBJ1-1, is DVKVTQSSRYLVKRTGEKVFLECVQDMDHENMFWYRQDPGLGLRLIYFSYDVKMKEKGDIPEGYSVSREKKERFSLILESASTNQTSMYLCASSGGTLRTEAFFGQGTRLTVV.

This chain joins TRBV10-2 and TRBJ1-2; D possibly corresponds to TRBD1 (5 bases). CDR3 length: 13 residues. V gave up 0 bases and J gave up 8 bases, with 10 bases separating them. Germline CDR1 is WSHSY and CDR2 is SAAADI. This chain's CDR3 is CASSESAREGYTF. CDR3 DNA: TGCGCCAGCAGTGAGTCGGCCAGGGAAGGCTACACCTTC.

J is TRBJ1-6 and V is TRBV5-4; D is ambiguous. The CDR3 runs 12 residues. The V gene lost 1 base and the J gene lost 7 bases, with 3 bases spanning the gap. Germline CDR1 SGHNT, CDR2 YYREEE (reference sequence). DNA for the CDR3: TGTGCCAGCAGCTTGATCAATTCACCCCTCCACTTT. This translates into CASSLINSPLHF.

V and J are TRBV6-5 and TRBJ1-2, with unresolved D. Germline V gives CDR1 MNHEY, CDR2 SVGAGI. This CDR3 comprises 15 residues. V lost 5 bases and J 4 bases, leaving 17 bases between the germline ends. The DNA for the CDR3 is TGTGCCAGCAGTCCCCATACCCCCCGGACCTATGGCTACACCTTC. Protein sequence: CASSPHTPRTYGYTF.

The rearrangement uses TRBV9 and TRBJ1-3, with D uncertain. Trimming stripped 4 bases from V and 1 base from J, with 12 bases between. CDR1 SGDLS and CDR2 YYNGEE come from the germline V gene. The CDR3 runs 15 residues. The DNA of the CDR3 is TGTGCCAGCAGCCTAAGGGAGGTTTCTGGAAACACCATATATTTT. Translated: CASSLREVSGNTIYF.

The chain links TRBV5-1 to TRBJ1-2; no firm D call. The V and J ends lost 0 bases and 0 bases respectively, with 6 bases between them. The CDR3 length is 14 residues. The germline CDR1 and CDR2 sequences are SGHRS and YFSETQ. This CDR3 reads CASSLELANYGYTF. CDR3 DNA: TGCGCCAGCAGCTTGGAGCTTGCTAACTATGGCTACACCTTC.

CDR3 in DNA: TGTGCCAGCAGTTTATGCGATGCACCGCCTAGTAACTACGAGCAGTACTTC. This codes for CASSLCDAPPSNYEQYF. This sequence joins TRBV28 and TRBJ2-7; unclear D gene. With 0 bases removed from V and 3 bases from J, the gap between germline ends came to 18 bases. The germline V gene encodes CDR1 MDHEN and CDR2 SYDVKM. The CDR3 extends over 17 amino acids. Together with reference TRBV28 and TRBJ2-7, the CDR3 gives the full variable domain: DVKVTQSSRYLVKRTGEKVFLECVQDMDHENMFWYRQDPGLGLRLIYFSYDVKMKEKGDIPEGYSVSREKKERFSLILESASTNQTSMYLCASSLCDAPPSNYEQYFGPGTRLTVT.